The 21 T cell receptor beta chains presented below share a single source sample, sequenced in a study of somatic reversion in DOCK8 deficiency. Using EuroClonality-NGS primers, TRB was amplified from around 93 ng genomic DNA in one-step amplicon PCR. TCRdb reanalysed the multiplex PCR reads using MiXCR and keeps one entry per CDR3 protein. Of approximately 1,500 distinct CDR3 sequences detected, about 20% appear once; the ten largest clones hold around 79%. The sequencing sample was made of blood. The source of these receptors is a human donor with DOCK8 deficiency.

Worth noting for this clonotype: This likely stems from a read error, as it lies one base from a far larger clone. This rearrangement joins TRBV20-1 to TRBJ1-6; a possible D gene is TRBD1 (6 bases). TRBJ1-1 explains the end of the DNA better; the J call may be wrong. Germline CDR1 and CDR2: DFQATT and SNEGSKA (reference sequence). The CDR3 sequence is 12 residues long. CDR3 DNA sequence: TGCAGTGTAAAACAGGGTGGCACTGAAGCTTTCTTT. Translation gives CSVKQGGTEAFF.

The chain is built from TRBV4-3 and TRBJ1-6; D gene uncertain. The germline V gene encodes CDR1 LGHNA and CDR2 YSLEER. This CDR3 spans 13 amino acids. Between the trimmed V and J ends, which lost 0 bases and 7 bases, there was a span of 4 bases. The CDR3 region is CASSQDRNSPLHF. The CDR3 region has the DNA TGCGCCAGCAGCCAAGATCGGAATTCACCCCTCCACTTT.

This clonotype was observed a few times. The chain employs TRBV2 and TRBJ2-6, with 7 bases identical to TRBD1. Germline V CDR1 and CDR2: SNHLY, FYNNEI. V lost 6 bases to trimming and J lost 3 bases; unmatched junction nucleotides: 5. The CDR3 has 15 amino acids. CDR3 in amino acids: CASSRTGLGANVLTF. CDR3 nucleotides: TGTGCCAGCAGCAGGACAGGCCTTGGGGCCAACGTCCTGACTTTC.

The V and J genes are TRBV12-3 or TRBV12-4 and TRBJ1-1; D unresolved. Trimming stripped 4 bases from V and 4 bases from J, with 4 bases between. The CDR3 length is 11 residues. CDR3 DNA sequence: TGTGCCAGCAGTTGGGGCACTGAAGCTTTCTTT. Its translation is CASSWGTEAFF.

This clonotype has a count of ten or more. The chain is built from TRBV11-2 and TRBJ2-1, with 13 positions matching TRBD2. V was clipped by 6 bases and J by 0 bases; unmatched bases: 8. CDR3 length equals 18 residues. Germline assignment: CDR1 SGHAT and CDR2 FQNNGV. The CDR3 region has the DNA TGTGCCAGCAGATCCGGGACTAGCGGGGCGTACTCCTACAATGAGCAGTTCTTC. This gives the protein CASRSGTSGAYSYNEQFF.

This clonotype is medium-sized within its sample. The V call is TRBV20-1, the J call TRBJ1-2; D possibly corresponds to TRBD1 (5 bases). From germline, CDR1 is DFQATT and CDR2 SNEGSKA (reference sequence). V lost 7 bases and J 4 bases, leaving 22 bases between the germline ends. This CDR3 spans 15 amino acids. This chain's CDR3 is CSVSRGRPGLYGYTF. DNA for the CDR3: TGCAGTGTGTCTAGAGGCCGGCCGGGGCTCTATGGCTACACCTTC.

To note about this clonotype: This clone may be a read error of a much larger clone one base away. The V and J genes are TRBV28 and TRBJ1-1; a weak D match, TRBD1 (6 bases). CDR3 length: 13 amino acids. The germline V gene has CDR1 MDHEN and CDR2 SYDVKM. CDR3 DNA sequence: TGTGCCAGCAGTTTGCACAGGGAAACTGAAACTTTCTTT. Amino acid sequence: CASSLHRETETFF.

This chain uses TRBV2 with TRBJ2-7, with 11 bases that match TRBD2. CDR3 size: 16 residues. Germline V gives CDR1 SNHLY, CDR2 FYNNEI. With V trimmed by 1 base and J by 2 bases, 4 bases remained unmatched. The CDR3 sequence: CASSEVSGGVPYEQYF. DNA for the CDR3: TGTGCCAGCAGTGAAGTTAGCGGGGGGGTACCCTACGAGCAGTACTTC.

In its sample, this clonotype was seen a few times. This sequence joins TRBV5-6 and TRBJ2-7; perhaps TRBD1 as D (6 bases). V was shortened by 4 bases and J by 3 bases, with 14 bases between the two germline ends. The CDR3 has 14 amino acids. In germline, CDR1 is SGHDT, CDR2 YYEEEE. CDR3 sequence (DNA): TGTGCCAGCAGCCTATTCAGGGGCGACTACGAGCAGTACTTC. Its protein product is CASSLFRGDYEQYF.

Turning to this clonotype: This clone may be a read error of a much larger clone one base away. The chain carries TRBV3-1 and TRBJ1-1; D remains ambiguous. The DNA end is a closer match to TRBJ2-1, so the J assignment may be wrong. The CDR3 contains 15 residues. The germline gives CDR1 LGHDT, CDR2 YNNKEL (reference sequence). In DNA form, the CDR3 reads TGTGCCAGCGGCCAGATGGTATATGAGTTGAATGAGCAGTTCTTC. It codes for CASGQMVYELNEQFF.

The V gene is TRBV6-6, the J gene TRBJ1-2; D is ambiguous. CDR1 and CDR2 from the germline V gene are MNHNY and SVGAGI (reference sequence). This CDR3 spans 14 amino acids. The V and J ends lost 7 bases and 4 bases respectively, with 16 bases between them. CDR3 sequence: CASTQDADGYGYTF. DNA for the CDR3: TGTGCCAGCACCCAGGACGCTGATGGCTATGGCTACACCTTC.

This clonotype is medium-sized by share. V and J are TRBV10-3 and TRBJ2-7; D remains unclear. The CDR3 is made up of 13 amino acids. V lost 7 bases and J 6 bases, leaving 16 bases between the germline ends. CDR1 is ENHRY and CDR2 is SYGVKD in the germline V gene. Here the CDR3 DNA reads TGTGCCATCACCGACATACCCTCGGGCGAGCAGTACTTC. Protein sequence: CAITDIPSGEQYF.

This clonotype showed up just a few times. Here the CDR3 reads CASSPDGGYGYTF. The CDR3 bases are TGTGCCAGCAGCCCGGACGGGGGCTATGGCTACACCTTC. The chain uses TRBV7-2 and TRBJ1-2; weak D call: TRBD1 (5 bases). V dropped 5 bases and J dropped 4 bases, with 11 bases sitting between them. This CDR3 contains 13 residues. Germline V gene lookup returns CDR1 SGHTA and CDR2 FQGNSA.

The J gene is TRBJ1-1, the V gene TRBV24-1, with 9 nucleotides matching TRBD1. This CDR3 has 15 amino acids. V lost 2 bases, J lost 4 bases, and 4 bases stayed unmatched. CDR1 is KGHDR and CDR2 is SFDVKD in the germline V gene. CDR3 amino acids: CATSDSGTGPTEAFF. The CDR3 DNA is TGTGCCACCAGTGATTCCGGGACAGGGCCCACTGAAGCTTTCTTT.

Within the sample, this clonotype is medium-sized. This chain uses TRBV12-3 or TRBV12-4 with TRBJ1-2; D unresolved. There are 12 residues in the CDR3. The germline V and J ends were trimmed by 4 bases and 5 bases, with 8 bases remaining between them. CDR3 nucleotide sequence: TGTGCCAGCAGTTCAGGAGAGTATGGCTACACCTTC. Protein sequence: CASSSGEYGYTF.

With respect to this clonotype: This could be a read error, since a much larger clone is one nucleotide away. This chain joins TRBV6-6 and TRBJ2-7; tentative D call: TRBD2 (5 bases). The CDR3 is 14 amino acids. V gave up 2 bases and J gave up 2 bases, with 10 bases separating them. Germline V gene data show CDR1 as MNHNY and CDR2 as SVGAGI (reference sequence). The CDR3 protein is CASSYDRGTYEQYF. CDR3 nucleotides: TGTGCCAGCAGTTACGATCGGGGAACCTACGAGCAGTACTTC.

The sample holds a few counts of this clonotype. J is TRBJ1-3 and V is TRBV4-1, with D possibly TRBD1 on 5 matching bases. Per the germline V gene, CDR1 is MGHRA and CDR2 is YSYEKL. Trimming removed 0 bases from V and 4 bases from J, with 10 bases in between. This CDR3 has 15 amino acids. Written as DNA, the CDR3 is TGCGCCAGCAGCCAAGATATAGGGACCGGAAACACCATATATTTT. Its translation: CASSQDIGTGNTIYF.

This clonotype was recorded once. One junction end does not reproduce the germline sequence, and a read error may be involved. V and J are TRBV10-3 and TRBJ1-4, with D unresolved. The CDR3 spans 14 residues. Per germline, CDR1 ENHRY and CDR2 SYGVKD. The CDR3 region is CVVSVEKFNEKLFF. The CDR3 nucleotides read TGTGTTGTCAGTGTTGAGAAGTTTAATGAGAAACTGTTTTTT.

This clonotype was observed many times. The V and J genes are TRBV6-6 and TRBJ1-6; D gene unclear. In germline, CDR1 is MNHNY, CDR2 SVGAGI (reference sequence). This CDR3 contains 20 residues. The ends were cut back, 3 bases at V and 0 bases at J, with 21 bases in the middle. CDR3 sequence (DNA): TGTGCCAGCAGTTATACATACCTCCAAGGGATGAGCTCCTATAATTCACCCCTCCACTTT. This encodes CASSYTYLQGMSSYNSPLHF.

The J gene is TRBJ2-7, the V gene TRBV5-1; D is uncertain. Germline CDR1 reads SGHRS; CDR2 reads YFSETQ. The CDR3 loop spans 12 amino acids. The V end lost 4 bases, the J end lost 4 bases, and 9 bases lay between the germline ends. The CDR3 reads CASSDPPYEQYF. CDR3 sequence (DNA): TGCGCCAGCAGCGATCCGCCTTACGAGCAGTACTTC. The variable domain in full, with the rest retrieved from reference TRBV5-1 and TRBJ2-7, is KAGVTQTPRYLIKTRGQQVTLSCSPISGHRSVSWYQQTPGQGLQFLFEYFSETQRNKGNFPGRFSGRQFSNSRSEMNVSTLELGDSALYLCASSDPPYEQYFGPGTRLTVT.

This clonotype is a singleton in its sample. The rearrangement joins TRBV4-3 to TRBJ2-1; no clear D gene. CDR3 length equals 17 residues. Germline CDR1 LGHNA, CDR2 YSLEER. The V end was cut by 1 base, the J end by 9 bases, with 22 bases between. CDR3 amino acids: CASSQAPGRRLSGEQFF. Here the CDR3 DNA reads TGCGCCAGCAGCCAAGCCCCCGGCAGGCGCCTGAGTGGTGAGCAGTTCTTC.